This T cell receptor beta chain was sequenced for a study of cytomegalovirus exposure and HLA in healthy donors. Study-wide results and caveats: Overall, around 160 TCR beta chains were annotated as cytomegalovirus-associated. Sequencing likely produced, as an artifact, a cluster of highly shared sequence variants. It was reported that the classifier diagnosed cytomegalovirus status with high specificity and sensitivity in both the original and validation cohorts.

Germline assignment: CDR1 SNHLY and CDR2 FYNNEI. The CDR3 loop spans 12 amino acids. V dropped 6 bases and J dropped 3 bases, with 7 bases sitting between them. The PCR was carried out with 60 Vbeta primers and 13 Jbeta primers. TCRdb's table, derived via immunoSEQ multiplex PCR, lists solely in-frame clones and lacks some. The data contain 120,000 or so clones, about 79% of them seen just once; the ten biggest clones take up under 3.5%. About this clone itself: The target antigen is unknown.

The source is a woman in her forties or fifties in good health and CMV-seronegative. Sequencing was done on a sample of PBMCs. The V call is TRBV2, the J call TRBJ2-3, with TRBD2 as a possible D gene (5 bases). The CDR3, as DNA: TGTGCCAGCAGCGGGATAACAGATACGCAGTATTTT. Encoded protein: CASSGITDTQYF.